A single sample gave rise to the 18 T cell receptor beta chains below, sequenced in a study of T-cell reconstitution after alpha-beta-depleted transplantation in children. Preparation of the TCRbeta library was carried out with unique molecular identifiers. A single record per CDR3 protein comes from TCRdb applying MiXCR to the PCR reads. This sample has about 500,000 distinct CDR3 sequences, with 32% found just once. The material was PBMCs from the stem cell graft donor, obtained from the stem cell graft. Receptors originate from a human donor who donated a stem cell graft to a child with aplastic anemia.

The CDR3 region has the DNA TGCAGTGCTAGAAGGGGGAATGAGCAGTACTTC. This gives the protein CSARRGNEQYF. The chain carries TRBV20-1 and TRBJ2-7; possible D gene TRBD1, 6 bases. Trimming took off 2 bases at V and 7 bases at J, with 9 bases between the two ends. CDR3 length: 11 residues. The germline V gene has CDR1 DFQATT and CDR2 SNEGSKA (reference sequence).

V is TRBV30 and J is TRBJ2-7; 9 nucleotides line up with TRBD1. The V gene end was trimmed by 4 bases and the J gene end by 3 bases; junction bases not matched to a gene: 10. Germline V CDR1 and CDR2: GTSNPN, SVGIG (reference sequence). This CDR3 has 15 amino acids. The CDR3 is CAWTRGTGIFYEQYF. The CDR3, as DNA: TGTGCCTGGACTAGAGGGACAGGGATTTTCTACGAGCAGTACTTC.

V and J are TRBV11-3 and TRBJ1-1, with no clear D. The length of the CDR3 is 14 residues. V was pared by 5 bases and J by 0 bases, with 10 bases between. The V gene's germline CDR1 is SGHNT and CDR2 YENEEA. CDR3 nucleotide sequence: TGTGCCAGCAGCCTGACCACTATGAACACTGAAGCTTTCTTT. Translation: CASSLTTMNTEAFF.

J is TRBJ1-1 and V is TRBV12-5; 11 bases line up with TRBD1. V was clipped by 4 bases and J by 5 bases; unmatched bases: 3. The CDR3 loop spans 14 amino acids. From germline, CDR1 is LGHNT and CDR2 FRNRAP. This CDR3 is CASGWDRGWTEAFF. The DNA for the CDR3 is TGTGCTAGTGGTTGGGACAGGGGGTGGACTGAAGCTTTCTTT.

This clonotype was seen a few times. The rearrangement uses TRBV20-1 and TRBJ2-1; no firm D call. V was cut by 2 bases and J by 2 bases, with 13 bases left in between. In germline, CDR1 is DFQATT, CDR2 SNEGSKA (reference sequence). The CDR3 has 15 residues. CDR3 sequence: CSARPGFRAYNEQFF. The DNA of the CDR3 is TGCAGTGCTAGACCCGGGTTCCGGGCCTACAATGAGCAGTTCTTC.

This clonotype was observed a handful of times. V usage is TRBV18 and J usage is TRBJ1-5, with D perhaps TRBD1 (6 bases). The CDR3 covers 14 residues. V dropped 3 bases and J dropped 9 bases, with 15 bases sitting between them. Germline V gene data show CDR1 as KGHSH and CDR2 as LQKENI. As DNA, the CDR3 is TGTGCCAGCTCACCGTCAACCCAGGGGCTGCCCCAGCATTTT. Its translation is CASSPSTQGLPQHF.

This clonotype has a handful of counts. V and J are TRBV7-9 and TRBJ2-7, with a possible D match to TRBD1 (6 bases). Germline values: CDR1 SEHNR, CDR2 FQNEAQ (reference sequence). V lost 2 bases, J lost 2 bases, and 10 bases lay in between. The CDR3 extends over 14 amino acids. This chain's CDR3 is CASSLLTGPYEQYF. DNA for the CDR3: TGTGCCAGCAGCTTACTTACAGGGCCCTACGAGCAGTACTTC.

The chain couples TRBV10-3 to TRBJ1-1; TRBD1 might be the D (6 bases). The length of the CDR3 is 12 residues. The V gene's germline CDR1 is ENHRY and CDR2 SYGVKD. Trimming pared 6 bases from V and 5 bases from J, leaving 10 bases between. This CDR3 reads CAISPQGTEAFF. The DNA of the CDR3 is TGTGCCATCAGCCCACAGGGAACTGAAGCTTTCTTT.

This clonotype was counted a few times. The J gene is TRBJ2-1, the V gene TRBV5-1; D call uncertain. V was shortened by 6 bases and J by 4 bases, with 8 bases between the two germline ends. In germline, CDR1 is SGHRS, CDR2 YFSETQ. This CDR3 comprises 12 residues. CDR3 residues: CASTDVYNEQFF. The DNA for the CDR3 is TGCGCCAGCACTGACGTATACAATGAGCAGTTCTTC. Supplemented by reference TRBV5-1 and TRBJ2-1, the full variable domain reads KAGVTQTPRYLIKTRGQQVTLSCSPISGHRSVSWYQQTPGQGLQFLFEYFSETQRNKGNFPGRFSGRQFSNSRSEMNVSTLELGDSALYLCASTDVYNEQFFGPGTRLTVL.

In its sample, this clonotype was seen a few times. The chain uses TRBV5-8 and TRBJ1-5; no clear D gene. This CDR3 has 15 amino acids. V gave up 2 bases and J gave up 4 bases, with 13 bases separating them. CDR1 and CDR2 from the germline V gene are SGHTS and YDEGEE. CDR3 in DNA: TGTGCCAGCAGCTTACACCCGTTGAGGAATCAGCCCCAGCATTTT. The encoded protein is CASSLHPLRNQPQHF.

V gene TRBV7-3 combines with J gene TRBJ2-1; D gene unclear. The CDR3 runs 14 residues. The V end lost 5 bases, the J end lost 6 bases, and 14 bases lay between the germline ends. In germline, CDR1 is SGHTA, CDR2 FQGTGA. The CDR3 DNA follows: TGTGCCAGCAGCCCCGGTGAGGCCGTCAATGAGCAGTTCTTC. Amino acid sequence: CASSPGEAVNEQFF.

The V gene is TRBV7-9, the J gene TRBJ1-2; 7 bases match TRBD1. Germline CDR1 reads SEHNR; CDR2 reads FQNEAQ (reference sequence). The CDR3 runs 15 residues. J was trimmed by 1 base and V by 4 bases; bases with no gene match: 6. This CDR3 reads CASSSGTVINYGYTF. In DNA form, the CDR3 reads TGTGCCAGCAGCTCTGGGACAGTAATTAACTATGGCTACACCTTC. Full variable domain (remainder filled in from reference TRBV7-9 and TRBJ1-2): DTGVSQNPRHKITKRGQNVTFRCDPISEHNRLYWYRQTLGQGPEFLTYFQNEAQLEKSRLLSDRFSAERPKGSFSTLEIQRTEQGDSAMYLCASSSGTVINYGYTFGSGTRLTVV.

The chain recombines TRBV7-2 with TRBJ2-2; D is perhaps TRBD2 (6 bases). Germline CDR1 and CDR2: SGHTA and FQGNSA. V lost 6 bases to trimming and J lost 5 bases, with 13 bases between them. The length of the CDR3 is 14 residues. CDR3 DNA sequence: TGTGCCAGCAGTCCCAGTGGGACTACCGGGGAGCTGTTTTTT. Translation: CASSPSGTTGELFF.

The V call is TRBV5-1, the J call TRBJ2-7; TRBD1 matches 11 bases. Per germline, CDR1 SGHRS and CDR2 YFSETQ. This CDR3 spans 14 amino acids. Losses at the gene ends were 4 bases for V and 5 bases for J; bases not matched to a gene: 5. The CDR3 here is CASSRTGGGDEQYV. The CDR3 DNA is TGCGCCAGCAGCCGGACAGGGGGCGGGGACGAGCAGTACGTC.

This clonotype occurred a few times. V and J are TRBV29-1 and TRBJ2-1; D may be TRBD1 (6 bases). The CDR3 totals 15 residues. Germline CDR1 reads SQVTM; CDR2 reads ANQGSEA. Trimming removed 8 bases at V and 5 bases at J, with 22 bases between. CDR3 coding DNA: TGCAGCCTGAGAGGGGGACAACAGCCCCACAATGAGCAGTTCTTC. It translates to CSLRGGQQPHNEQFF.

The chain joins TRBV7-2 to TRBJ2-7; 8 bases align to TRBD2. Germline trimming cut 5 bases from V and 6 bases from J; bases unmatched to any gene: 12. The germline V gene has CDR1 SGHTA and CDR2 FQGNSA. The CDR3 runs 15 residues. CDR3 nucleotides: TGTGCCAGCAGCCCATCCGGGACTAGGGAAGGCGAGCAGTACGTC. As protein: CASSPSGTREGEQYV.

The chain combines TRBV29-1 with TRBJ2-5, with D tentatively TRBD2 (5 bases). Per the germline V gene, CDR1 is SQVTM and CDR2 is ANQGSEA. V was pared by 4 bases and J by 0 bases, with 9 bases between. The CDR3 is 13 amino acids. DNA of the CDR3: TGCAGCGTTGGCGGGCGGGACCAAGAGACCCAGTACTTC. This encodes CSVGGRDQETQYF.

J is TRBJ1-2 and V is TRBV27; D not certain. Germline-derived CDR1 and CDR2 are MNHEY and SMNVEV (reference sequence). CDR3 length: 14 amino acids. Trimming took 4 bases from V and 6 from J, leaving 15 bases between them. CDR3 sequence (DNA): TGTGCCAGCAGTTCCCGGGCAGGCGGGGATGGCTACACCTTC. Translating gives CASSSRAGGDGYTF.